The 25 T cell receptor beta chains below come from one sample, sequenced in a study of graft-versus-host responses after intestinal transplantation. Sequencing used immunoSEQ multiplex PCR; TCRdb keeps in-frame clones, though not all of them. The sample has tens of thousands of clones; roughly 95% are singletons. Their cognate antigens are unknown. The sample was unstimulated CD8+ T cells sorted from spleen or lymph node cells, taken before transplant. These receptors originate from a human donor who was the organ donor for an intestinal transplant.

The CDR3 loop is CASSPPTDEQFF. The CDR3 DNA reads as TGTGCCAGCTCACCACCGACGGATGAGCAGTTCTTC. The rearrangement links TRBV18 to TRBJ2-1; no clear D gene. Trimming stripped 0 bases from V and 8 bases from J, with 5 bases between. Germline V gene lookup returns CDR1 KGHSH and CDR2 LQKENI. There are 12 residues in the CDR3.

The chain carries TRBV6-5 and TRBJ2-3, with 10 positions matching TRBD2. This CDR3 region has 16 residues. J gave up 6 bases and V 4 bases, and 10 bases lay outside the gene matches. Germline-derived CDR1 and CDR2 are MNHEY and SVGAGI. The DNA for the CDR3 is TGTGCCAGCAGTTCCGCCTTTCTAGCGGGGGAGGATACGCAGTATTTT. Protein sequence: CASSSAFLAGEDTQYF.

This sequence joins TRBV11-2 and TRBJ1-2; no clear D gene. CDR3 length: 12 amino acids. From germline, CDR1 is SGHAT and CDR2 FQNNGV. The V end was cut by 0 bases, the J end by 4 bases, with 3 bases between. CDR3 protein: CASSLDAYGYTF. The CDR3 bases are TGTGCCAGCAGCTTAGACGCCTATGGCTACACCTTC.

The CDR3 bases are TGTGCCTGGACGCCATCACCGACATCTCCCTACGAGCAGTACTTC. Its translation: CAWTPSPTSPYEQYF. This rearrangement joins TRBV30 to TRBJ2-7; D call uncertain. The germline V and J ends were trimmed by 4 bases and 2 bases, with 18 bases remaining between them. This CDR3 is 15 amino acids long. Germline CDR1 GTSNPN, CDR2 SVGIG (reference sequence).

The chain employs TRBV2 and TRBJ2-3; D is unclear. The CDR3 contains 13 residues. CDR1 is SNHLY and CDR2 is FYNNEI in the germline V gene. Trimming stripped 1 base from V and 4 bases from J, with 6 bases between. The CDR3 bases are TGTGCCAGCAGTGAAGGTTGGGCAGATACGCAGTATTTT. Amino acid sequence: CASSEGWADTQYF.

This chain uses TRBV9 with TRBJ2-3; TRBD1 matches 10 bases. Per germline, CDR1 SGDLS and CDR2 YYNGEE. V shed 3 bases, J shed 4 bases, and the junction held 2 bases outside the gene matches. This CDR3 is built from 14 residues. The chain's CDR3 is CASSAGQGPDTQYF. In nucleotides, the CDR3 is TGTGCCAGCAGCGCGGGACAGGGGCCAGATACGCAGTATTTT. Supplemented by reference TRBV9 and TRBJ2-3, the full variable domain reads DSGVTQTPKHLITATGQRVTLRCSPRSGDLSVYWYQQSLDQGLQFLIQYYNGEERAKGNILERFSAQQFPDLHSELNLSSLELGDSALYFCASSAGQGPDTQYFGPGTRLTVL.

The chain uses TRBV7-8 and TRBJ2-7; D is perhaps TRBD1 or TRBD2 (5 bases each). V dropped 1 base and J dropped 0 bases, with 10 bases sitting between them. The germline CDR1 and CDR2 sequences are SGHVS and FQNEAQ. The CDR3 runs to 15 residues. The CDR3, as DNA: TGTGCCAGCAGCTTAGATGCAGGGAGCTCCTACGAGCAGTACTTC. This sequence encodes CASSLDAGSSYEQYF. Based on the CDR3 plus reference TRBV7-8 and TRBJ2-7, the full variable domain is GAGVSQSPRYKVAKRGQDVALRCDPISGHVSLFWYQQALGQGPEFLTYFQNEAQLDKSGLPSDRFFAERPEGSVSTLKIQRTQQEDSAVYLCASSLDAGSSYEQYFGPGTRLTVT.

V and J are TRBV29-1 and TRBJ1-1; 7 bases align to TRBD1. Germline CDR1 reads SQVTM; CDR2 reads ANQGSEA. This CDR3 contains 13 residues. The V segment lost 3 bases and the J segment 3 bases; nucleotides outside the gene matches: 4. The CDR3 loop reads CSVDTGTDTEAFF. The CDR3 nucleotides read TGCAGCGTTGACACCGGGACAGACACTGAAGCTTTCTTT.

The chain links TRBV11-2 to TRBJ2-7; D is undetermined. CDR1 and CDR2 from the germline V gene are SGHAT and FQNNGV. This CDR3 contains 14 residues. V dropped 4 bases and J dropped 2 bases, with 12 bases sitting between them. The CDR3: CASSSPLGPYEQYF. The DNA for the CDR3 is TGTGCCAGCAGCTCTCCTCTAGGACCCTACGAGCAGTACTTC.

In its sample, this clone was seen once. The rearrangement uses TRBV25-1 and TRBJ2-7; D unresolved. V lost 6 bases to trimming and J lost 7 bases, with 10 bases between them. Germline assignment: CDR1 MGHDK and CDR2 SYGVNS. The CDR3 runs to 11 residues. This chain's CDR3 is CASSSGREQYF. The DNA of the CDR3 is TGTGCCAGCAGCTCCGGTCGGGAGCAGTACTTC.

The gene calls are TRBV4-2 and TRBJ2-3; 13 nucleotides agree with TRBD2. V gave up 0 bases and J gave up 4 bases; unmatched junction bases: 4. Germline CDR1 reads LGHNA; CDR2 reads YNFKEQ. The CDR3 is 17 amino acids. The CDR3 region has the DNA TGTGCCAGCAGCCAAGATGGGACTAGCGGGGAGGCAGATACGCAGTATTTT. Its translation is CASSQDGTSGEADTQYF.

This chain links TRBV6-1 with TRBJ1-2; no clear D. The CDR3 covers 13 residues. In germline, CDR1 is MNHNS, CDR2 SASEGT. Trimming removed 2 bases from V and 4 bases from J, with 8 bases in between. The CDR3 bases are TGTGCCAGCAGTGAATCGCTGGCCTATGGCTACACCTTC. It is translated as CASSESLAYGYTF.

The chain carries TRBV9 and TRBJ1-4; 11 nucleotides match TRBD1. Germline V gives CDR1 SGDLS, CDR2 YYNGEE. The V gene end was trimmed by 4 bases and the J gene end by 8 bases; junction bases not matched to a gene: 7. The CDR3 is 15 residues long. Written as DNA, the CDR3 is TGTGCCAGCAGCACCGGACAGGGGGCGGGGGAAAAACTGTTTTTT. Its translation: CASSTGQGAGEKLFF.

The chain uses TRBV2 and TRBJ1-6; the match to TRBD1 covers 8 bases. Losses at the gene ends were 3 bases for V and 7 bases for J; bases not matched to a gene: 8. Germline values: CDR1 SNHLY, CDR2 FYNNEI. The length of the CDR3 is 16 residues. CDR3 protein: CASSEIMAGGNSPLHF. The CDR3, as DNA: TGTGCCAGCAGTGAGATAATGGCAGGGGGCAATTCACCCCTCCACTTT.

The rearrangement uses TRBV9 and TRBJ2-7; D tentatively reads TRBD1 or TRBD2 (5 bases each). The V and J ends lost 0 bases and 2 bases respectively, with 9 bases between them. The germline V gene has CDR1 SGDLS and CDR2 YYNGEE. The CDR3 consists of 14 residues. Written as DNA, the CDR3 is TGTGCCAGCAGCGTAGCTGGGGGAACCTACGAGCAGTACTTC. It is translated as CASSVAGGTYEQYF.

Concerning this clone itself: A junction boundary mismatches the germline segment, possibly from a read error. This chain connects TRBV5-6 to TRBJ1-5, with TRBD1 as a possible D gene (5 bases). The CDR3 contains 13 residues. Germline V gene lookup returns CDR1 SGHDT and CDR2 YYEEEE. CDR3 bases: TGTCCCAGCAGCTTCGGGGGGGGACAGCCCCAGCATTTT. It is translated as CPSSFGGGQPQHF.

V gene TRBV28 combines with J gene TRBJ2-1, with D possibly being TRBD1 (6 bases). The CDR3 sequence is 13 residues long. Trimming took off 6 bases at V and 3 bases at J, with 9 bases between the two ends. Germline V gene lookup returns CDR1 MDHEN and CDR2 SYDVKM. In DNA, the CDR3 is TGTGCCAGCAGAAGGACAGACTACAATGAGCAGTTCTTC. This gives the protein CASRRTDYNEQFF.

The chain couples TRBV19 to TRBJ1-1; the D gene is possibly TRBD1 (5 bases). Germline CDR1 is LNHDA and CDR2 is SQIVND (reference sequence). The CDR3 extends over 15 amino acids. Trimming shortened V by 1 base and J by 3 bases, and 12 bases separated the two germline ends. CDR3 region: CASSIVRGPDTEAFF. The CDR3 DNA sequence: TGTGCCAGTAGTATAGTTAGGGGTCCCGACACTGAAGCTTTCTTT.

The V call is TRBV4-3, the J call TRBJ2-3; 8 bases map to TRBD2. The CDR3 has 18 amino acids. J was trimmed by 1 base and V by 0 bases; bases with no gene match: 9. Germline V gene lookup returns CDR1 LGHNA and CDR2 YSLEER. The CDR3 DNA follows: TGCGCCAGCAGCCAAGATTTAATGGCGGGGGGCGGCACAGATACGCAGTATTTT. Encoded protein: CASSQDLMAGGGTDTQYF.

The genes are TRBV9 and TRBJ1-1, with a weak D call TRBD1 (5 bases). Germline V gives CDR1 SGDLS, CDR2 YYNGEE. V was trimmed by 0 bases and J by 2 bases, leaving 17 bases between them. The CDR3 contains 17 residues. The CDR3 protein is CASSVDPGRLINTEAFF. As DNA, the CDR3 is TGTGCCAGCAGCGTAGACCCGGGACGGTTGATTAACACTGAAGCTTTCTTT.

The V call is TRBV7-6, the J call TRBJ1-6; no clear D. CDR3 length: 13 residues. With 1 base removed from V and 6 bases from J, the gap between germline ends came to 4 bases. The germline V gene has CDR1 SGHVS and CDR2 FNYEAQ. This chain's CDR3 is CASSLGGNSPLHF. CDR3 nucleotides: TGTGCCAGCAGCTTAGGGGGTAATTCACCCCTCCACTTT.

This clone was counted a single time. The chain carries TRBV7-2 and TRBJ2-3, with D perhaps TRBD1 (6 bases). The CDR3 sequence is 19 residues long. Trimming removed 4 bases at V and 7 bases at J, with 30 bases between. CDR1 and CDR2 (germline): SGHTA, FQGNSA. Written as DNA, the CDR3 is TGTGCCAGCAGCTCGGACGCGGCCAAGACAGGCCCAACGTTGAATACGCAGTATTTT. As protein: CASSSDAAKTGPTLNTQYF.

This chain connects TRBV27 to TRBJ1-1; a possible D gene is TRBD1 (5 bases). V lost 2 bases and J 1 base, leaving 8 bases between the germline ends. Germline CDR1 reads MNHEY; CDR2 reads SMNVEV (reference sequence). CDR3 length: 14 amino acids. In nucleotides, the CDR3 is TGTGCCAGCAGTTTAGCCGGGGCGAACACTGAAGCTTTCTTT. Residues: CASSLAGANTEAFF.

The V gene is TRBV5-4, the J gene TRBJ2-7, with D hard to call. Germline V gives CDR1 SGHNT, CDR2 YYREEE (reference sequence). Between the trimmed V and J ends, which lost 0 bases and 3 bases, there was a span of 7 bases. The CDR3 extends over 13 amino acids. The CDR3 DNA reads TGTGCCAGCAGCTTGGGACAACTCTACGAGCAGTACTTC. Translation gives CASSLGQLYEQYF.

The J gene is TRBJ1-2, the V gene TRBV9; D might be TRBD1 (5 bases). Germline V gene sequence: CDR1 SGDLS, CDR2 YYNGEE. The CDR3 spans 17 residues. V was shortened by 0 bases and J by 1 base, with 16 bases between the two germline ends. The CDR3: CASSVDAVGTLNYGYTF. DNA for the CDR3: TGTGCCAGCAGCGTAGACGCCGTGGGGACCCTTAACTATGGCTACACCTTC.